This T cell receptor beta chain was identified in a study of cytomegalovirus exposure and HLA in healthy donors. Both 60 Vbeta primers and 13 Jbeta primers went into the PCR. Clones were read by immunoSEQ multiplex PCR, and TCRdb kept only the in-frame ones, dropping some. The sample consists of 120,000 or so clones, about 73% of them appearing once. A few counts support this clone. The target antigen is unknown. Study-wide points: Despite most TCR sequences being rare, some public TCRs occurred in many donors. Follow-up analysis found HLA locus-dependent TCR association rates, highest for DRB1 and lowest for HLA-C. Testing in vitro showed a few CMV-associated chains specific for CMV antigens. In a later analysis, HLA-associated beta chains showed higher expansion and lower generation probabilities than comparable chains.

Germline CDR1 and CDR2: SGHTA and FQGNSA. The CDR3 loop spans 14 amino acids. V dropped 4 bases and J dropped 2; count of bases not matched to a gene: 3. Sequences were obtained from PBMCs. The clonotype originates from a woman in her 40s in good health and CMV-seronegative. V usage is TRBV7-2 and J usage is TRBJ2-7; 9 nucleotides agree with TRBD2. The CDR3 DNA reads TGTGCCAGCAGCTCTAGCGGGATCGCCTACGAGCAGTACTTC. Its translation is CASSSSGIAYEQYF.